The subject of this entry is one T cell receptor beta chain. Its antigen remains unidentified. Base qualities are missing; no much larger clone stands one base away. This specimen's treatment or condition label, per the study, means: roughly 18 received Ad26.COV2.S at low or high dose, single or two shots; 5 received placebo; per-sample allocation not given. For vaccine and placebo recipients, the sequenced repertoires came from samples collected on day 63 after the first injection. Between 29 July and 7 August 2020, Cohort 1b enrolled fewer than 30 adults aged 18-55 years at one site in Boston, USA. Ad26.COV2.S consisted of a replication-incompetent adenovirus type 26 vector by which a prefusion-stabilized SARS-CoV-2 spike protein from the original Wuhan strain was expressed. The CDR3, from cysteine to phenylalanine, totals 15 residues. Just CDR3 DNA is preserved here, 45 bases in frame from base 1. V is pared back by 0 bases and J by 5 bases, with 12 bases lying between the germline termini. CDR1 and CDR2, per the germline V gene (reference sequence), are LNHNV and YYDKDF.

These data are taken from a study of Ad26.COV2.S vaccination and SARS-CoV-2 variants (dated by TCRdb to the early 2020s). Study-level background: Donors in the vaccine arm were drawn from COV1001, a multicentre, randomized, double-blind, placebo-controlled phase I-IIa trial testing Ad26.COV2.S in healthy adults. TCRbeta repertoire sequencing was used to assess the specificity and breadth of SARS-CoV-2-reactive T cell receptors after Ad26.COV2.S vaccination. Investigators did not know the trial group allocation while performing experiments and assessing outcomes. Trial participants were randomized into five groups of five: low-dose or high-dose Ad26.COV2.S given once or twice, or placebo on both occasions. The TCR-sequenced set comprised about 32 samples: around 20 Ad26.COV2.S vaccine recipients, 5 placebo recipients and 8 SARS-CoV-2 convalescent individuals. Dosing of Ad26.COV2.S was intramuscular, at either 5x10^10 or 1x10^11 viral particles, delivered as one shot or as two shots spaced 56 days apart.

The immunoSEQ Assay was the method used to sequence TCRbeta CDR3 regions. After extraction, genomic DNA underwent amplification by bias-controlled multiplex PCR, followed by high-throughput sequencing. Per the source publication's procedure: To quantify the absolute abundance of each unique TCRbeta CDR3 region, sequences were collapsed and filtered. T cell fraction was estimated by normalization of TCRbeta template counts to usable DNA, with usable DNA being measured through amplification of reference genes present in all nucleated cells. Repertoire TCRs were annotated as SARS-CoV-2-specific when V gene, CDR3 amino acid sequence and J gene were exactly matched to a known reactive TCR set. The reference SARS-CoV-2 TCR set was obtained from MIRA and was filtered for enrichment in COVID-19-positive ImmuneCODE repertoires, whereby public or cross-reactive TCRs were removed. Based on the MIRA antigens, annotated TCRs were further analysed at the level of specific ORF or position within ORF. Breadth was defined as annotated unique rearrangements over total unique productive rearrangements; depth was the summed frequency of those rearrangements. Two-sided Wilcoxon rank-sum tests were applied when comparing TCR breadth between groups. Here the immuneACCESS table is served through TCRdb, limited to in-frame sequences with V and J called. Missing clones are a known gap in these copies; in checked studies unresolved V genes cover under half, and the rest lacks a known reason. D and trimming were read from the DNA, whereas the V and J calls and clone size are those reported in that table. The sample table lists approximately 480,000 clones, around 88% of them with a count of one. The ten top clones hold 10% to 15% of the sample.

What the authors observed across the whole study: Higher spike-specific TCR breadth was observed in Ad26.COV2.S recipients than in placebo recipients (P = 0.0014). After vaccination, substantial breadth of spike-specific CD8+ and CD4+ T cell responses was reported. Vaccine and placebo recipients had comparable non-spike TCR breadth, which fits with the vaccine containing only spike. The authors noted that total T cell responses may have been underestimated by the TCR breadth and depth analyses. The study lacked the statistical power to compare responses across vaccine doses or regimens.

The chain couples TRBV15 to TRBJ2-3, with no D gene named confidently. The sequencing used peripheral blood, collected in a trial of Ad26.COV2.S vaccine versus placebo. The TCR comes from a person between 18 and 65 years old who received the Ad26.COV2.S COVID-19 vaccine or a placebo. The CDR3 amino acid sequence is: CATSRDIPGRDTQYF. The DNA reads TGTGCCACCAGCAGAGATATCCCCGGCCGAGATACGCAGTATTTT.